This entry lists 19 T cell receptor beta chains sequenced from one sample in a study of identical twins. TCRdb independently ran MiXCR on the 5' RACE reads; one entry per CDR3 protein. The sample shows hundreds of thousands of distinct CDR3 sequences, approximately 21% of them seen only once. These data also featured in a second study, about T cells expressing NK-cell markers.

What was sequenced was PBMCs. These receptors all come from a woman aged 18-29 years in good health.

This clonotype was found a few times. The CDR3 loop is CASSFPASGGESSYNEQFF. CDR3 bases: TGTGCCAGCAGCTTTCCGGCTAGCGGGGGGGAAAGCTCCTACAATGAGCAGTTCTTC. The chain combines TRBV5-4 with TRBJ2-1, with 12 bases identical to TRBD2. Germline CDR1 reads SGHNT; CDR2 reads YYREEE (reference sequence). The CDR3 length is 19 residues. V was pared by 2 bases and J by 0 bases, with 9 bases of the junction left unmatched.

The sample holds a few counts of this clonotype. The V gene is TRBV29-1, the J gene TRBJ2-1; D remains ambiguous. The germline gives CDR1 SQVTM, CDR2 ANQGSEA. This CDR3 region has 15 residues. The ends were cut back, 6 bases at V and 2 bases at J, with 17 bases in the middle. CDR3 DNA sequence: TGCAGCGTGACCCAAGGCGGCTTGACCTACAATGAGCAGTTCTTC. This sequence encodes CSVTQGGLTYNEQFF.

The chain uses TRBV20-1 and TRBJ2-7, with D maybe TRBD2 (6 bases). V dropped 6 bases and J dropped 4 bases, with 19 bases sitting between them. There are 14 residues in the CDR3. The V gene's germline CDR1 is DFQATT and CDR2 SNEGSKA (reference sequence). The CDR3 region is CSADTRDLTYEQYF. The CDR3, as DNA: TGCAGTGCGGATACCCGGGACTTGACTTACGAGCAGTACTTC.

This clonotype turned up a few times. The chain carries TRBV7-9 and TRBJ2-7, with a tentative D call TRBD2 (5 bases). The CDR3 spans 14 residues. V lost 2 bases to trimming and J lost 3 bases, with 11 bases between them. Germline CDR1 SEHNR, CDR2 FQNEAQ (reference sequence). The CDR3 region has the DNA TGTGCCAGCAGCTTATCGAGGGTCAACTACGAGCAGTACTTC. Its translation is CASSLSRVNYEQYF.

This clonotype has more than one count but fewer than ten. This sequence joins TRBV20-1 and TRBJ2-1; 7 positions match TRBD2. V gave up 1 base and J gave up 8 bases; unmatched junction bases: 8. This CDR3 contains 14 residues. CDR1 and CDR2 from the germline V gene are DFQATT and SNEGSKA (reference sequence). In DNA, the CDR3 is TGCAGTGCTAGAGGGATAGGGACTAATCATGAGCAGTTCTTC. This codes for CSARGIGTNHEQFF.

The CDR3 DNA reads TGTGCCAGCTCACCATGGACTAACAAAGAGACCCAGTACTTC. Its translation: CASSPWTNKETQYF. The V and J genes are TRBV18 and TRBJ2-5; weak D call: TRBD2 (6 bases). The germline V and J ends were trimmed by 2 bases and 3 bases, with 10 bases remaining between them. The CDR3 is 14 amino acids. In germline, CDR1 is KGHSH, CDR2 LQKENI.

The chain couples TRBV12-3 or TRBV12-4 to TRBJ2-7; tentative D call: TRBD2 (7 bases). This CDR3 spans 13 amino acids. With 9 bases removed from V and 6 bases from J, the gap between germline ends came to 18 bases. The CDR3 sequence is CASGAGGPLEQYF. CDR3 coding DNA: TGTGCCAGTGGGGCCGGGGGGCCTCTCGAGCAGTACTTC.

The chain employs TRBV27 and TRBJ2-4; 8 bases agree with TRBD1. The ends lost 1 base at V and 3 bases at J; junction bases unmatched: 2. Looked up from germline, CDR1 is MNHEY and CDR2 is SMNVEV (reference sequence). This CDR3 contains 15 residues. The CDR3 is CASSLLGTGKNIQYF. CDR3 coding DNA: TGTGCCAGCAGTTTATTAGGGACAGGCAAAAACATTCAGTACTTC.

This clonotype appeared a few times. CDR3: CASSFSGSFRANVLTF. In DNA form, the CDR3 reads TGTGCCAGCAGCTTCAGCGGGAGTTTCCGGGCCAACGTCCTGACTTTC. V and J are TRBV9 and TRBJ2-6; 8 bases are shared with TRBD2. J lost 5 bases, V lost 4 bases, and 8 bases had no gene match. The CDR3 contains 16 residues. Germline V lookup: CDR1 SGDLS, CDR2 YYNGEE.

The V gene is TRBV20-1, the J gene TRBJ2-7; 7 nucleotides agree with TRBD2. This CDR3 is built from 15 residues. The V segment lost 6 bases and the J segment 3 bases; nucleotides outside the gene matches: 14. Germline-derived CDR1 and CDR2 are DFQATT and SNEGSKA (reference sequence). CDR3 DNA: TGCAGTGCCAAGATGTCAGCGGGAAGGGTCTACGAGCAGTACTTC. Its translation is CSAKMSAGRVYEQYF.

The CDR3 here is CASSPRADEAFF. The CDR3 nucleotides are TGTGCCAGCAGCCCTCGGGCAGATGAAGCTTTCTTT. The gene calls are TRBV7-9 and TRBJ1-1; unclear D gene. V shed 5 bases and J shed 7 bases, with 11 bases lying between them. There are 12 residues in the CDR3. Germline values: CDR1 SEHNR, CDR2 FQNEAQ (reference sequence).

There are a few counts of this clonotype. J is TRBJ2-1 and V is TRBV6-1; D not resolved. Germline V gene sequence: CDR1 MNHNS, CDR2 SASEGT. This CDR3 spans 13 amino acids. V lost 7 bases and J 6 bases, leaving 13 bases between the germline ends. CDR3: CASTLKGSNEQFF. The CDR3 nucleotides read TGTGCCAGCACCTTAAAAGGCAGCAATGAGCAGTTCTTC.

This clonotype appeared a few times. V usage is TRBV24-1 and J usage is TRBJ2-3; D is ambiguous. CDR3 size: 11 residues. V shed 9 bases and J shed 5 bases, with 8 bases lying between them. Germline V lookup: CDR1 KGHDR, CDR2 SFDVKD. CDR3 residues: CATAHRDTQYF. CDR3 sequence (DNA): TGTGCCACCGCACACCGAGATACGCAGTATTTT.

This clonotype was observed many times. The gene calls are TRBV27 and TRBJ1-5; 9 bases align to TRBD1. Germline values: CDR1 MNHEY, CDR2 SMNVEV (reference sequence). The V segment lost 2 bases and the J segment 4 bases; nucleotides outside the gene matches: 3. The CDR3 has 15 residues. CDR3 sequence: CASSLGTGRNQPQHF. CDR3 DNA: TGTGCCAGCAGTTTAGGGACAGGGAGGAATCAGCCCCAGCATTTT.

This clonotype was counted at least ten times. The rearrangement uses TRBV9 and TRBJ2-1; D gene ambiguous. The CDR3 is 13 amino acids. Trimming pared 2 bases from V and 8 bases from J, leaving 11 bases between. Germline V gives CDR1 SGDLS, CDR2 YYNGEE. The CDR3 DNA follows: TGTGCCAGCAGCGTTTTCCGAGACGATGAGCAGTTCTTC. Encoded protein: CASSVFRDDEQFF.

This chain connects TRBV5-1 to TRBJ2-7; 7 nucleotides match TRBD2. The CDR3 loop spans 17 amino acids. The trim removed 2 bases at V and 1 base at J, leaving 12 bases unmatched. Looked up from germline, CDR1 is SGHRS and CDR2 is YFSETQ. The CDR3 region is CASSLQIAGLTSYEQYF. CDR3 DNA sequence: TGCGCCAGCAGCTTACAAATAGCGGGCCTTACTTCCTACGAGCAGTACTTC.

This clonotype was observed a handful of times. The chain links TRBV2 to TRBJ1-6; D unresolved. Per the germline V gene, CDR1 is SNHLY and CDR2 is FYNNEI. V lost 6 bases and J 6 bases, leaving 12 bases between the germline ends. The CDR3 has 14 amino acids. As DNA, the CDR3 is TGTGCCAGCAGGATAGACGGGATTAATTCACCCCTCCACTTT. As protein: CASRIDGINSPLHF.

This clonotype was seen only a few times. The genes are TRBV7-9 and TRBJ2-5; perhaps TRBD2 as D (5 bases). From germline, CDR1 is SEHNR and CDR2 FQNEAQ (reference sequence). The CDR3 loop spans 15 amino acids. V was pared by 2 bases and J by 5 bases, with 15 bases between. CDR3 region: CASSLLRGWEETQYF. The CDR3 DNA is TGTGCCAGCAGCTTATTACGGGGTTGGGAGGAGACCCAGTACTTC.

The rearrangement joins TRBV27 to TRBJ2-7; D gene ambiguous. Germline V gene sequence: CDR1 MNHEY, CDR2 SMNVEV (reference sequence). The ends were cut back, 1 base at V and 1 base at J, with 8 bases in the middle. The CDR3 loop spans 14 amino acids. The CDR3 nucleotides read TGTGCCAGCAGTTTATTCGGCAATTCCTACGAGCAGTACTTC. Amino acid sequence: CASSLFGNSYEQYF.